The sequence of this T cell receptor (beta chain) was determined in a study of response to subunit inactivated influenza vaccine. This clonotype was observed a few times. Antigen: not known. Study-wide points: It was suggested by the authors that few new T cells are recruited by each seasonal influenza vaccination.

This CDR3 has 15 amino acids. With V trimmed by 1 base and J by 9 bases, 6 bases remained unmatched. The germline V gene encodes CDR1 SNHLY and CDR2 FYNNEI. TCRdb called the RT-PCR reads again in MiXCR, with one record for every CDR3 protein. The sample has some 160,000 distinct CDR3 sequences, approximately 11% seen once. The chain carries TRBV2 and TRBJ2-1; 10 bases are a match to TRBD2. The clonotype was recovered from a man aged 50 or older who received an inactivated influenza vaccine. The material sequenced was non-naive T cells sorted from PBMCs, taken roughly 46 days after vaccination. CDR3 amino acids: CASSEDLLAGVEQFF. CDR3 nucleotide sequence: TGTGCCAGCAGTGAAGATCTTCTAGCGGGGGTTGAGCAGTTCTTC.